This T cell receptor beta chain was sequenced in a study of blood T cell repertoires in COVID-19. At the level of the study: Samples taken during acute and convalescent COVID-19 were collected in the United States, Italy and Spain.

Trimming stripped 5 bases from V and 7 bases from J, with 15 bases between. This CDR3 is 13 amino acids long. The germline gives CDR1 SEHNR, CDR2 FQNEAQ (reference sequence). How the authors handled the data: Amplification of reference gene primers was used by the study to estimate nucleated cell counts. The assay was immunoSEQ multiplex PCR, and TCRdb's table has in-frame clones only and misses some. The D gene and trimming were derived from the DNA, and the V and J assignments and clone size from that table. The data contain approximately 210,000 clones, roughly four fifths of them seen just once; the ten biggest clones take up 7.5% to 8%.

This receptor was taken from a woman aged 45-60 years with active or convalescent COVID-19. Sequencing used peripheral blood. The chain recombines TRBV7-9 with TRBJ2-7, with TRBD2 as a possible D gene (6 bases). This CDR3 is CASSPGGEWEQYF. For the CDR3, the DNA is TGTGCCAGCAGCCCAGGAGGGGAGTGGGAGCAGTACTTC. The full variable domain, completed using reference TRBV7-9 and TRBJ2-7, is DTGVSQNPRHKITKRGQNVTFRCDPISEHNRLYWYRQTLGQGPEFLTYFQNEAQLEKSRLLSDRFSAERPKGSFSTLEIQRTEQGDSAMYLCASSPGGEWEQYFGPGTRLTVT.